This T cell receptor (beta chain) was recovered during a study of blood T cells in healthy people across ages. Together with a sample-barcoded 5' primer, a J-beta primer mix was included in a second PCR lasting roughly 6 to 12 cycles. A tag from a template-switch adaptor with 12 random nucleotides marked each cDNA molecule. TCRdb fed the 5' RACE reads into MiXCR, producing one record per CDR3 protein. In the table there are about 630,000 distinct CDR3 sequences, over 20% of which are singletons. Every donor contributed around 10 milliliters of peripheral blood by blood draw. Study findings and constraints: Unsorted PBMC input precluded a conclusive naive versus antigen-experienced comparison. With donor CMV status unknown, expanded clonotype changes were possibly confounded.

The CDR3 spans 13 residues. Germline-derived CDR1 and CDR2 are SGHVS and FQNEAQ. V lost 3 bases to trimming and J lost 2 bases, with 8 bases between them. In regard to this clonotype: Antigen unknown.

The chain uses TRBV7-8 and TRBJ2-7; D is ambiguous. Sequencing was done on a sample of blood. The TCR comes from a man aged 65-85 years in good health. The CDR3 nucleotides read TGTGCCAGCAGCTTTTGGCAGACCTACGAGCAGTACTTC. Translation: CASSFWQTYEQYF. The full variable domain, with the rest looked up from reference TRBV7-8 and TRBJ2-7, is GAGVSQSPRYKVAKRGQDVALRCDPISGHVSLFWYQQALGQGPEFLTYFQNEAQLDKSGLPSDRFFAERPEGSVSTLKIQRTQQEDSAVYLCASSFWQTYEQYFGPGTRLTVT.